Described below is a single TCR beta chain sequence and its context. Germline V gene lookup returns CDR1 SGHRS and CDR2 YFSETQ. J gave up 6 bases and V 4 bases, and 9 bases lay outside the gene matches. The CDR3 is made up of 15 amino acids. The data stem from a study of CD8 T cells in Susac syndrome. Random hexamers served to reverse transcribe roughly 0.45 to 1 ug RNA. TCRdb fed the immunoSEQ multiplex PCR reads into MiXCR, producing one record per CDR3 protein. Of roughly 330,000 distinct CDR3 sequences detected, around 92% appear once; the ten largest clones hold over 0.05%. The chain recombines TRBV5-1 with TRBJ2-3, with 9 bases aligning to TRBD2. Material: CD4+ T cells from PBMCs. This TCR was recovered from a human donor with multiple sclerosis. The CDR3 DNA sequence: TGCGCCAGCAGCCCGGGACTAGCAACCCTCGATACGCAGTATTTT. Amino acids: CASSPGLATLDTQYF.